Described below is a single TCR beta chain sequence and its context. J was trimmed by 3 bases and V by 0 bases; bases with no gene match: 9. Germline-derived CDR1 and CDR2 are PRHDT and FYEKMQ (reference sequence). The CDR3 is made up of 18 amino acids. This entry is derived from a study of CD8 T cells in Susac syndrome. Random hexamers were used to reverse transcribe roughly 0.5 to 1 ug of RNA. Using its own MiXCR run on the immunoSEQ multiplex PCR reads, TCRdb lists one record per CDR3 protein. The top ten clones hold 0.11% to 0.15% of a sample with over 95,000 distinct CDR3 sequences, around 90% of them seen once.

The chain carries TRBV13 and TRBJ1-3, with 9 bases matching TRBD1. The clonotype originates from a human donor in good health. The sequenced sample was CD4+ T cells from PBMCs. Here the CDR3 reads CASSLGGQGPLGGNTIYF. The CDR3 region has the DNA TGTGCCAGCAGCTTAGGGGGACAGGGCCCACTTGGTGGAAACACCATATATTTT.